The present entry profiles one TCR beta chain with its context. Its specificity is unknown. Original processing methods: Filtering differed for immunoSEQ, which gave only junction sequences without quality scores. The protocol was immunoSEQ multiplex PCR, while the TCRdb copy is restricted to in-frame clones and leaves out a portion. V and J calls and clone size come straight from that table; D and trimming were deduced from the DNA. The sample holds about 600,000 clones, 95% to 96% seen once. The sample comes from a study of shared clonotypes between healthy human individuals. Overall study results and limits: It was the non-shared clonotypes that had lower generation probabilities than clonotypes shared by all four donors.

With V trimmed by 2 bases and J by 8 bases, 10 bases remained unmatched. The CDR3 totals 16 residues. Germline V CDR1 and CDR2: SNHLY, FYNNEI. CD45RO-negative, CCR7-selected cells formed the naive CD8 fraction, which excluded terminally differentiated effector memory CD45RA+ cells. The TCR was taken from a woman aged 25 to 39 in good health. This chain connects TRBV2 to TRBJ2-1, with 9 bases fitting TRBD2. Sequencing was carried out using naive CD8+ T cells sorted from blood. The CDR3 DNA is TGTGCCAGCAGTGAAAAGGGTAGCGGGAGAGGCTATGAGCAGTTCTTC. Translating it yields CASSEKGSGRGYEQFF.